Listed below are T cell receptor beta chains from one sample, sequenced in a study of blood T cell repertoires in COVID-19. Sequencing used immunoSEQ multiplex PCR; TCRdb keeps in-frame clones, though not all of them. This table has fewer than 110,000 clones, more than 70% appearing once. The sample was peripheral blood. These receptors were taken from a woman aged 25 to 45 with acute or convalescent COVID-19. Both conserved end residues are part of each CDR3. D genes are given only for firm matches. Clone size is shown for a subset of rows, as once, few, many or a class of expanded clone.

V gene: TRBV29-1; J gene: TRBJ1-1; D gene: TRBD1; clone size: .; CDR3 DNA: TGCAGCGTGTCAAGACAGGGTACAGGGTTTAAAAACACTGAAGCTTTCTTT; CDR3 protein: CSVSRQGTGFKNTEAFF
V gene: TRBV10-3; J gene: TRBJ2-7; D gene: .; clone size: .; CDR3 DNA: TGTGCCATCAGTGAAGGAGTCAGGGCGGGAAGCTACGAGCAGTACTTC; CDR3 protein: CAISEGVRAGSYEQYF
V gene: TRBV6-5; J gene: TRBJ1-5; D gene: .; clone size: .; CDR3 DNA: TGTGCCAGCAGCCCCATCACAGACCAGCCCCAGCATTTT; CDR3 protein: CASSPITDQPQHF
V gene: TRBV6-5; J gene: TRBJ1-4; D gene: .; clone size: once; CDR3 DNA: TGTGCCAGCAGTTACCCGGGTGAGGGACTGTTTTTT; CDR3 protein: CASSYPGEGLFF
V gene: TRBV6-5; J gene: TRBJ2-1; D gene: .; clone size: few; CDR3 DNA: TGTGCCAGCAGACCACCGGGACAAAAGTACTTCTTC; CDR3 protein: CASRPPGQKYFF
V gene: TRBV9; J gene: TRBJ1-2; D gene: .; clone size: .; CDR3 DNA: TGTGCCAGCAGCGGGAGTTCCTACACCTTC; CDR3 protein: CASSGSSYTF
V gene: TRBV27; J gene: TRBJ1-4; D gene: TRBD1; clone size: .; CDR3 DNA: TGTGCCAGCAGTCCCCGAATATATCACCTAACAGGGGCAACGGGTGAAAAACTGTTTTTT; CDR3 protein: CASSPRIYHLTGATGEKLFF
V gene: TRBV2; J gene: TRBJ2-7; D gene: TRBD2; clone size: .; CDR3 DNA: TGTGCCAGCCGAGAGCGGGGATACTACGAGCAGTACTTC; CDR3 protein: CASRERGYYEQYF
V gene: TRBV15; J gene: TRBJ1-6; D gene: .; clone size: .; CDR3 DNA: TGTGCCACCAGTTCGGACAGAGGGATTCCACCCCTCCACTTT; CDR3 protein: CATSSDRGIPPLHF
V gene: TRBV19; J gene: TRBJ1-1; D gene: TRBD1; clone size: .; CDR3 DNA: TGTGCCAGTAGGACGGACAGGGCGCTTCCTTCAACTGAAGCTTTCTTT; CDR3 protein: CASRTDRALPSTEAFF
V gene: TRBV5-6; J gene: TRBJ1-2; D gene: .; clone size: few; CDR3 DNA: TGTGCCAGCAGCAAGGACAGATTTCATGGCTACACCTTC; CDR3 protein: CASSKDRFHGYTF
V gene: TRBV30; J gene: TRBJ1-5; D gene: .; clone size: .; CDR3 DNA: TGTGCCTGGAGTCGGCCGGGACTAGGGCCCCAGCATTTT; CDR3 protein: CAWSRPGLGPQHF
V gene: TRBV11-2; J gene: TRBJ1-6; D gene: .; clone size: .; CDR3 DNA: TGTGCCAGCAGCTTAGACGGTTCACCCCTCCACTTT; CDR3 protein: CASSLDGSPLHF
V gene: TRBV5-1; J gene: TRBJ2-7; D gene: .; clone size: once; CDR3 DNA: TGCGCCAGCAGCGCGGGGGCGGGTTTTCAGTCCTACGAGCAGTACTTC; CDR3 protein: CASSAGAGFQSYEQYF
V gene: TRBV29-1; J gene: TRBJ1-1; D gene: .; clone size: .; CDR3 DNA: TGCAGCCCCCTTTTCGTGAGGAACACTGAAGCTTTCTTT; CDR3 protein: CSPLFVRNTEAFF
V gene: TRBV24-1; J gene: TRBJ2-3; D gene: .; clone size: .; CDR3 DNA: TGTGCCACCCCGCCAGGAGATACGCAGTATTTT; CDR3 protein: CATPPGDTQYF
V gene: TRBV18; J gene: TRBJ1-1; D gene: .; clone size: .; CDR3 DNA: TGTGCCAGCTCCCCTAACTCACCGAACACTGAAGCTTTCTTT; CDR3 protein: CASSPNSPNTEAFF
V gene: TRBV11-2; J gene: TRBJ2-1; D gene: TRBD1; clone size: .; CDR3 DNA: TGTGCCAGCAGCTTTTGGGACAGAGGTTACAATGAGCAGTTCTTC; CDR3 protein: CASSFWDRGYNEQFF
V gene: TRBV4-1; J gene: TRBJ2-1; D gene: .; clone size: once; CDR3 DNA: TGCGCCAGCAGCCAAGTAGGAGAGAGTGAGCAGTTCTTC; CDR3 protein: CASSQVGESEQFF
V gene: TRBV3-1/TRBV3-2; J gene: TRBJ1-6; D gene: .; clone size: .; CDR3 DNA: TGTGCCAGCAGCCAACGACTCGGGGGATCACCCCTCCACTTT; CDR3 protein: CASSQRLGGSPLHF
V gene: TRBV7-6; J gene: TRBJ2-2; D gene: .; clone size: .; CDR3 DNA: TGTGCCAGCAGCTTAGTGGGGGGACAGACCGGGGAGCTGTTTTTT; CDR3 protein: CASSLVGGQTGELFF
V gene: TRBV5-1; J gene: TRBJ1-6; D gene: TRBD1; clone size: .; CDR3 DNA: TGCGCCAGCAGCTTGGACAGGGGGCTGAATTCACCCCTCCACTTT; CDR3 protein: CASSLDRGLNSPLHF
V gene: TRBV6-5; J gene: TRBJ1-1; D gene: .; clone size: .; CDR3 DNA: TGTGCCAGCTCCGGAGGGGCAGGTGCAGGCACTGAAGCTTTCTTT; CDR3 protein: CASSGGAGAGTEAFF
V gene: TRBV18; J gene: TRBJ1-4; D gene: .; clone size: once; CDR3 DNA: TGTGCCAGCTCACATACAGGGCCTACTAATGAAAAACTGTTTTTT; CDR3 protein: CASSHTGPTNEKLFF
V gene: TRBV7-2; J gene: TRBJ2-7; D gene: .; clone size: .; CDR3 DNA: TGTGCCAGCAGCTTACGGCAGGGCTCCTACGAGCAGTACTTC; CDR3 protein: CASSLRQGSYEQYF
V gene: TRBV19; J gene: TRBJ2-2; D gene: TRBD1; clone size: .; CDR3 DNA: TGTGCCAGTAGCCACTTTGAGACAGGGGGATGGACCGGGGAGCTGTTTTTT; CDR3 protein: CASSHFETGGWTGELFF
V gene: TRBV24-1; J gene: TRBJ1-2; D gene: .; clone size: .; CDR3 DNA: TGTGCCACCAGTGATTCGCAGACGACGGGTTTTCATGGCTACACCTTC; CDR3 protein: CATSDSQTTGFHGYTF
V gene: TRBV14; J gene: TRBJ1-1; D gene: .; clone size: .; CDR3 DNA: TGTGCCAGCAGCCAAGGCGGGGGCGCTGAAGCTTTCTTT; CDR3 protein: CASSQGGGAEAFF
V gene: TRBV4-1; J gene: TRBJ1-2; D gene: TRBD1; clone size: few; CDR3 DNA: TGCGCCAGCAGCCCGACAGGGGCTTTTGGCTACACCTTC; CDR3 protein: CASSPTGAFGYTF
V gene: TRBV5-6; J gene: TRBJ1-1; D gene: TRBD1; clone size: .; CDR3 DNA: TGTGCCAGCAGCCCCCTAGGGACAGGAGCTTTCTTT; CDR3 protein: CASSPLGTGAFF
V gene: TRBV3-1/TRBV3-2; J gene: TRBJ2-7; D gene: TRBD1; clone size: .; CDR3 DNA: TGTGCCAGCAGCCAAGACGTCCCGGGACAGGGAGGGGCCAACGAGCAGTACTTC; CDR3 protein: CASSQDVPGQGGANEQYF
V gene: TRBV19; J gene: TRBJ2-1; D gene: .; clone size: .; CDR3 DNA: TGTGCCAGTAGTTTTACAGGGAACTACAATGAGCAGTTCTTC; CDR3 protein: CASSFTGNYNEQFF
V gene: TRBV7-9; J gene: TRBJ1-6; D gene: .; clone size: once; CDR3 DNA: TGTGCCAGCAACTGGCAGGGCGATTCACCCCTCCACTTT; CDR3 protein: CASNWQGDSPLHF
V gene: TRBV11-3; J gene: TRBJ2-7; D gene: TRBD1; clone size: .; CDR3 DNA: TGTGCCAGCAGTCATCCGGGGACAGGGATCGAGCAGTACTTC; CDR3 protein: CASSHPGTGIEQYF
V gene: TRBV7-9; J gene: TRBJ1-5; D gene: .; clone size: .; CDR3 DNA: TGTGCCAGCGGACTCGACAATCAGCCCCAGCATTTT; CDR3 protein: CASGLDNQPQHF
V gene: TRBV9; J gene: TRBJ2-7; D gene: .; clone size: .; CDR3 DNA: TGTGCCAGTGGGGCAGGGGTTTCCTACGAGCAGTACTTC; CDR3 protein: CASGAGVSYEQYF
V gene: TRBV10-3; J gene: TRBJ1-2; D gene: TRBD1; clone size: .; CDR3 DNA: TGTGCCATCAGGGACAGGGGGAACTATGGCTACACCTTC; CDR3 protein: CAIRDRGNYGYTF
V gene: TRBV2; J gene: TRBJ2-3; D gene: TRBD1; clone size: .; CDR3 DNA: TGTGCCAGCAGTGCAATGACAGGGGGAACAGATACGCAGTATTTT; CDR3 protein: CASSAMTGGTDTQYF
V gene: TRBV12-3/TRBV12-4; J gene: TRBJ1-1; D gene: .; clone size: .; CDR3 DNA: TGTGCCAGCAGTGCAGGGGATACTGAAGCTTTCTTT; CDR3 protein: CASSAGDTEAFF
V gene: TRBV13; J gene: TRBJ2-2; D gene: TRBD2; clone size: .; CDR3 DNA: TGTGCCAGCAGCTTAGGACGGGGGGCCGGGGAGCTGTTTTTT; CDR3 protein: CASSLGRGAGELFF
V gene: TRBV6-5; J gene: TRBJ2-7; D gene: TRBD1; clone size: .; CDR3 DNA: TGTGCCAGCACGCTCGGCAGGGACAGCGAGCAGTACTTC; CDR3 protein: CASTLGRDSEQYF
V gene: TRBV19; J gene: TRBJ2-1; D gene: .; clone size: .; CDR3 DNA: TGTGCCAGTAGTATCGGGGGCTCCTACAATGAGCAGTTCTTC; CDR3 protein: CASSIGGSYNEQFF
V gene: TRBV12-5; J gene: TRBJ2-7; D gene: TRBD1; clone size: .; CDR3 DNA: TGTGCTAGTGGTTTGGTACTTAGACAGGGGAGTGACGAGCAGTACTTC; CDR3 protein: CASGLVLRQGSDEQYF
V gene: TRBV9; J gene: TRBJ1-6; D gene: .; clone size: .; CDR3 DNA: TGTGCCAGCAGCCCACCGGACAGCGGATTTTCACCCCTCCACTTT; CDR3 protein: CASSPPDSGFSPLHF
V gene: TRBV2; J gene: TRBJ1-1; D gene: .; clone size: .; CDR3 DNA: TGTGCCAGCAGTGGGACGGGGGAAGCTTTCTTT; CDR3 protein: CASSGTGEAFF
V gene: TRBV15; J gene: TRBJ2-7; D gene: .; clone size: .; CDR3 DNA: TGTGCCACCAGCAGAGGAGGGAGCTCCTACGAGCAGTACTTC; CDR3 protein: CATSRGGSSYEQYF
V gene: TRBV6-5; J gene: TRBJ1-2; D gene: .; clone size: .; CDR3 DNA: TGTGCCAGCAACACAGGGTTTGGTATCTATGGCTACACCTTC; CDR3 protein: CASNTGFGIYGYTF
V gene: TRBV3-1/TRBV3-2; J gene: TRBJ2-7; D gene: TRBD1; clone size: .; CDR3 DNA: TGTGCCAGCAGCCAAGATTGGGGACAGGTGTACTTC; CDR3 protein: CASSQDWGQVYF
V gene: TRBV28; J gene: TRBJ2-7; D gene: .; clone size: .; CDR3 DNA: TGTGCCAGCAGTTCTGGGGCAGGGAAATACGAGCAGTACTTC; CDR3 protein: CASSSGAGKYEQYF
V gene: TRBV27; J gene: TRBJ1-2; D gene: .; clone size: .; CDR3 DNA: TGTGCCAGCAGTCTATGGGAGGGTACCTATGGCTACACCTTC; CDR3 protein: CASSLWEGTYGYTF
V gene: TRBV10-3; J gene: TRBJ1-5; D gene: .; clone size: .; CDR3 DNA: TGTGCCATCAGGGCAGGGGAAGGCAATCAGCCCCAGCATTTT; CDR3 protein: CAIRAGEGNQPQHF
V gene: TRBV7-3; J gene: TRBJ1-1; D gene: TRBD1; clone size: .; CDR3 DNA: TGTGCCAGCAGGACCGGGACAGGGGACACTGAAGCTTTCTTT; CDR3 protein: CASRTGTGDTEAFF
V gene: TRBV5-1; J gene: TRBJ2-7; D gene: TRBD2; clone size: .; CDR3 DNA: TGCGCCAGCAGCTTGGTGGCTAGCGGGGCCCTTGAGCAGTACTTC; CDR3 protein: CASSLVASGALEQYF
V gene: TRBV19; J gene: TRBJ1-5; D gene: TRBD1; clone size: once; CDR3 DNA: TGTGCCACGAACCCGGGACAGAGTAGTCAGCCCCAGCATTTT; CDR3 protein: CATNPGQSSQPQHF
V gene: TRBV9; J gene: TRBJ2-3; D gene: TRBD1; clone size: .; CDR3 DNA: TGTGCCAGCAGCCCCAGGACAGGAGAAGCCCTTAAATCTCGCACAGATACGCAGTATTTT; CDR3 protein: CASSPRTGEALKSRTDTQYF